Described below is a single TCR beta chain sequence and its context. Its antigen target is currently unknown. Base qualities are not provided; no much larger clone lies one nucleotide away. Trimming takes 7 bases off V and 5 bases off J; junction bases not matched to a gene: 19. From the germline V gene, CDR1 is MDHEN and CDR2 is SYDVKM. The cysteine opens and the phenylalanine closes a CDR3 of 17 amino acids. The sequence is cut down to CDR3 DNA, 51 bases in frame from base 1. This sample was taken from a study of blood T cell repertoires in COVID-19 (TCRdb year 2020). Background on the whole study: Samples from collaborators originated in the United States, Italy and Spain and spanned both the acute and convalescent phases of COVID-19. Where HLA class I and class II types were available, the types were taken from metadata supplied by the sample provider, not from assay-based typing. A freely available public database, intended as a resource for researchers studying the immune response to SARS-CoV-2, is where the repertoires were released. The material from the prospective study consisted of cDNA or gDNA derived from T cells, B-cell-depleted T cells, or PBMCs. The dataset comprised deeply sampled blood TCRbeta repertoires from subjects exposed to, actively infected with, or recovered from COVID-19. The samples were drawn from the first 160 participants of the ongoing ImmuneRACE study and from 950 to 1,500 subjects provided by 6 global collaborators. Sample metadata almost always included a de-identified subject ID, COVID-19 status, age in years and sex. What the study reported, not specific to this receptor: The amount of clinical and demographic metadata varied by source and participant and was provided uncurated.

Each collaborating institution followed its own protocols to collect whole blood in K2EDTA tubes. For TCRbeta analysis, collaborators shipped samples in one of three forms: frozen whole blood, isolated PBMCs, or DNA extracted from either of those sample types. TCRbeta CDR3 regions were amplified from genomic DNA using the immunoSEQ Assay, a bias-controlled multiplex PCR. Per the authors' processing: The number of nucleated cells in each sample was estimated by amplification of reference gene primers within the assay. To quantify the absolute abundance of each unique TCRbeta CDR3 rearrangement, sequence reads were collapsed and filtered. For each sample, productive Simpson clonality was calculated as the square root of Simpson's diversity index over productive rearrangements. TCRdb provides this immuneACCESS table in a form limited to in-frame rearrangements. Some clones are lacking; in checked studies, under half of them reflect an unresolved V gene, and why the rest are absent is not known. That table furnishes V, J and clone size, whereas the DNA furnished D and trimming. The sample yields about 120,000 clones; roughly 87% were counted once. The top ten clonotypes cover 11% of the sample.

The sequence was obtained from a man older than 75 with acute or convalescent COVID-19. The receptor chain draws on TRBV28 and TRBJ2-7; a stretch of 8 junction bases matches TRBD2. Sequenced material: peripheral blood. CDR3 reads: CASTAAGLVADWDEQYF. The bases are TGTGCCAGCACCGCAGCGGGACTAGTCGCAGATTGGGACGAGCAGTACTTC.